Presented here are 31 T cell receptor beta chains from one specimen sequenced in a study of cytomegalovirus exposure and HLA in healthy donors. Primers for the PCR totalled 60 Vbeta and 13 Jbeta. Sequenced by immunoSEQ multiplex PCR; TCRdb stores in-frame clones only, minus some. The sample has 200,000 or so clones, roughly 80% seen once. Specimen: PBMCs. Receptor source: a man aged 50 to 60 in good health and CMV-seronegative.

J is TRBJ2-7 and V is TRBV27, with 7 positions matching TRBD1. The CDR3 has 16 amino acids. Germline-derived CDR1 and CDR2 are MNHEY and SMNVEV (reference sequence). V lost 1 base to trimming and J lost 4 bases; unmatched junction nucleotides: 10. CDR3 nucleotide sequence: TGTGCCAGCAGTTTATTTGTTGGGACAGCAAGTTACGAGCAGTACTTC. Translating gives CASSLFVGTASYEQYF.

In its sample, this clone was seen once. V usage is TRBV5-1 and J usage is TRBJ2-3; D is uncertain. The CDR3 loop spans 12 amino acids. The V end lost 5 bases, the J end lost 5 bases, and 9 bases lay between the germline ends. Germline V gene lookup returns CDR1 SGHRS and CDR2 YFSETQ. The CDR3 here is CASRLSQDTQYF. The CDR3 region has the DNA TGCGCCAGCAGGCTAAGTCAAGATACGCAGTATTTT.

The chain links TRBV7-9 to TRBJ2-7; possible D gene TRBD1, 5 bases. The V gene lost 1 base and the J gene lost 6 bases, with 7 bases spanning the gap. Germline V lookup: CDR1 SEHNR, CDR2 FQNEAQ (reference sequence). The CDR3 is 12 amino acids. The CDR3 loop is CASSLVGLEQYF. CDR3 nucleotides: TGTGCCAGCAGCTTAGTGGGGCTCGAGCAGTACTTC.

The V call is TRBV5-4, the J call TRBJ1-1; D gene unclear. V was pared by 4 bases and J by 3 bases, with 16 bases between. From germline, CDR1 is SGHNT and CDR2 YYREEE (reference sequence). The CDR3 totals 15 residues. CDR3 sequence (DNA): TGTGCCAGCAGCGATAGGAGCTGGATTGACACTGAAGCTTTCTTT. Translated, it gives CASSDRSWIDTEAFF.

The chain carries TRBV2 and TRBJ1-4; D ambiguous. The CDR3 is 11 residues long. V lost 4 bases and J 6 bases, leaving 3 bases between the germline ends. CDR1 SNHLY and CDR2 FYNNEI come from the germline V gene. DNA of the CDR3: TGTGCCAGCAGTGCGGATGAAAAACTGTTTTTT. It encodes CASSADEKLFF.

J is TRBJ1-1 and V is TRBV12-5; D is unresolved. V dropped 7 bases and J dropped 4 bases, with 7 bases sitting between them. Germline V CDR1 and CDR2: LGHNT, FRNRAP. The CDR3 has 11 residues. Here the CDR3 DNA reads TGTGCTAGTGCCCTACTCACTGAAGCTTTCTTT. It yields the protein CASALLTEAFF.

V gene TRBV2 combines with J gene TRBJ1-6; 7 positions agree with TRBD1. Germline loops: CDR1 SNHLY, CDR2 FYNNEI. This CDR3 has 14 amino acids. V shed 10 bases and J 9 bases; nucleotides not matched to a gene: 12. CDR3 protein: CATLVGRGTSPLHF. CDR3 sequence (DNA): TGTGCCACCCTCGTGGGCAGGGGGACTTCACCCCTCCACTTT.

This rearrangement joins TRBV7-3 to TRBJ1-1, with D uncertain. The CDR3 is 13 amino acids. V was shortened by 4 bases and J by 1 base, with 7 bases between the two germline ends. The germline CDR1 and CDR2 sequences are SGHTA and FQGTGA. Here the CDR3 DNA reads TGTGCCAGCAGCTCACAGAAGAACACTGAAGCTTTCTTT. As protein: CASSSQKNTEAFF.

The V and J genes are TRBV6-1 and TRBJ2-5; no clear D gene. V gave up 0 bases and J gave up 2 bases, with 7 bases separating them. CDR3 length: 14 residues. Per germline, CDR1 MNHNS and CDR2 SASEGT. The CDR3 loop reads CASSEAGRQETQYF. The CDR3 DNA follows: TGTGCCAGCAGTGAAGCGGGCAGACAAGAGACCCAGTACTTC.

The gene calls are TRBV7-8 and TRBJ1-4; TRBD1 might be the D (5 bases). The length of the CDR3 is 12 residues. V was cut by 5 bases and J by 7 bases, with 8 bases left in between. Germline CDR1 SGHVS, CDR2 FQNEAQ. The CDR3 is CASSPDSEKLFF. The CDR3 region has the DNA TGTGCCAGCAGCCCAGACAGTGAAAAACTGTTTTTT.

This chain links TRBV4-1 with TRBJ2-3; D call uncertain. V was cut by 1 base and J by 5 bases, with 19 bases left in between. This CDR3 contains 17 residues. The V gene's germline CDR1 is MGHRA and CDR2 YSYEKL. The CDR3 DNA is TGCGCCAGCAGCCAAGCCCCCGTGGTAGCCCTAGGAGATACGCAGTATTTT. It is translated as CASSQAPVVALGDTQYF.

This sequence joins TRBV7-9 and TRBJ1-1, with 7 bases identical to TRBD1. Germline V gene lookup returns CDR1 SEHNR and CDR2 FQNEAQ (reference sequence). V shed 5 bases and J 0 bases; nucleotides not matched to a gene: 6. There are 15 residues in the CDR3. CDR3 DNA: TGTGCCAGCAGCACCGGGACAGTAATGAACACTGAAGCTTTCTTT. Amino acids: CASSTGTVMNTEAFF. Drawing the rest from reference TRBV7-9 and TRBJ1-1, the complete variable domain is DTGVSQNPRHKITKRGQNVTFRCDPISEHNRLYWYRQTLGQGPEFLTYFQNEAQLEKSRLLSDRFSAERPKGSFSTLEIQRTEQGDSAMYLCASSTGTVMNTEAFFGQGTRLTVV.

This chain joins TRBV7-9 and TRBJ1-1; 8 bases map to TRBD1. CDR1 and CDR2 (germline): SEHNR, FQNEAQ (reference sequence). J was trimmed by 5 bases and V by 6 bases; bases with no gene match: 8. The CDR3 has 14 residues. The CDR3 sequence is CASSFRGLGTEAFF. In DNA form, the CDR3 reads TGTGCCAGCAGTTTCAGGGGGCTCGGGACTGAAGCTTTCTTT.

The chain is built from TRBV18 and TRBJ1-2; the match to TRBD1 covers 8 bases. Germline V CDR1 and CDR2: KGHSH, LQKENI. There are 15 residues in the CDR3. Losses at the gene ends were 0 bases for V and 8 bases for J; bases not matched to a gene: 8. CDR3 amino acids: CASSPPGQGDGGYTF. Written as DNA, the CDR3 is TGTGCCAGCTCACCACCAGGACAGGGCGATGGGGGCTACACCTTC.

CDR3 loop: CASSPLGATNEKLFF. The CDR3 nucleotides read TGTGCCAGCAGCCCGTTGGGAGCAACTAATGAAAAACTGTTTTTT. The chain recombines TRBV7-6 with TRBJ1-4; unclear D gene. This CDR3 contains 15 residues. Trimming took off 5 bases at V and 0 bases at J, with 10 bases between the two ends. Germline CDR1 SGHVS, CDR2 FNYEAQ.

The rearrangement uses TRBV6-5 and TRBJ1-6, with a tentative D call TRBD1 (6 bases). Germline lookup yields CDR1 MNHEY and CDR2 SVGAGI. The CDR3 spans 14 residues. Trimming pared 6 bases from V and 13 bases from J, leaving 19 bases between. CDR3 loop: CASRFDRATGPLHF. CDR3 bases: TGTGCCAGCAGATTCGACAGAGCCACAGGGCCCCTCCACTTT.

This chain uses TRBV20-1 with TRBJ2-7, with D unresolved. The CDR3 covers 11 residues. Germline V lookup: CDR1 DFQATT, CDR2 SNEGSKA (reference sequence). Trimming pared 6 bases from V and 2 bases from J, leaving 8 bases between. The CDR3 spells CSALDTYEQYF. As DNA, the CDR3 is TGCAGTGCCCTAGATACCTACGAGCAGTACTTC.

This clone was seen more than once but under ten times. The chain uses TRBV7-9 and TRBJ1-4; D gene ambiguous. The length of the CDR3 is 12 residues. Trimming stripped 8 bases from V and 6 bases from J, with 10 bases between. CDR1 SEHNR and CDR2 FQNEAQ come from the germline V gene (reference sequence). CDR3 in DNA: TGTGCCAGCCGTGGCGGGGATGAAAAACTGTTTTTT. Amino acids: CASRGGDEKLFF.

The chain recombines TRBV19 with TRBJ2-3, with D maybe TRBD1 (6 bases). The V gene lost 8 bases and the J gene lost 4 bases, with 13 bases spanning the gap. Germline CDR1 reads LNHDA; CDR2 reads SQIVND (reference sequence). The CDR3 runs to 13 residues. This CDR3 reads CASVRTVSDTQYF. CDR3 nucleotides: TGTGCCAGTGTCAGGACAGTTTCAGATACGCAGTATTTT.

The table lists this clone with a count of one. The chain combines TRBV7-2 with TRBJ2-1, with D tentatively TRBD1 (5 bases). Trimming pared 2 bases from V and 5 bases from J, leaving 7 bases between. Germline assignment: CDR1 SGHTA and CDR2 FQGNSA. The length of the CDR3 is 13 residues. For the CDR3, the DNA is TGTGCCAGCAGCTTAAGGGGCAACAATGAGCAGTTCTTC. Translation gives CASSLRGNNEQFF.

The chain joins TRBV6-4 to TRBJ2-2; weak D call: TRBD2 (6 bases). From germline, CDR1 is MRHNA and CDR2 SNTAGT. V dropped 6 bases and J dropped 3 bases, with 17 bases sitting between them. The CDR3 has 16 residues. The DNA for the CDR3 is TGTGCCAGCAGCGCAGAGCCGGGACTGTACACCGGGGAGCTGTTTTTT. Amino acids: CASSAEPGLYTGELFF.

The chain has TRBV2 and TRBJ2-7; possible D gene TRBD2, 7 bases. The V end was cut by 7 bases, the J end by 4 bases, with 14 bases between. Germline V CDR1 and CDR2: SNHLY, FYNNEI. The CDR3 loop spans 13 amino acids. The CDR3 coding sequence is TGTGCCAGCAAGGGGGGGGGAGGGTACGAGCAGTACTTC. It specifies CASKGGGGYEQYF.

The V and J genes are TRBV7-8 and TRBJ1-3; the match to TRBD1 covers 7 bases. V trimming: 1 base; J trimming: 8 bases; junction bases outside the gene matches: 5. Germline CDR1 and CDR2: SGHVS and FQNEAQ. This CDR3 contains 14 residues. The DNA of the CDR3 is TGTGCCAGCAGCTTAGATGCAGGGGGGTACACCATATATTTT. The encoded protein is CASSLDAGGYTIYF.

J is TRBJ2-5 and V is TRBV5-6, with D possibly being TRBD2 (6 bases). The CDR3 is 14 amino acids. Germline V gene lookup returns CDR1 SGHDT and CDR2 YYEEEE. Trimming removed 4 bases from V and 2 bases from J, with 12 bases in between. The CDR3 DNA reads TGTGCCAGCAGCGGGGGAGGACGGCAAGAGACCCAGTACTTC. Its translation: CASSGGGRQETQYF.

The chain combines TRBV10-3 with TRBJ2-2, with 7 positions matching TRBD1. Germline loops: CDR1 ENHRY, CDR2 SYGVKD. There are 14 residues in the CDR3. Unmatched junction bases numbered 4, after V lost 4 bases and J lost 5 bases. The CDR3 nucleotides read TGTGCCATCAGTGTCACAGGGGCGACCGGGGAGCTGTTTTTT. It codes for CAISVTGATGELFF.

The CDR3 region is CASSPGTGAAGNQPQHF. In DNA, the CDR3 is TGTGCCAGCAGCCCCGGGACAGGCGCTGCGGGGAATCAGCCCCAGCATTTT. The chain has TRBV27 and TRBJ1-5; 8 bases are shared with TRBD1. Trimming removed 6 bases from V and 4 bases from J; junction bases left unmatched: 14. CDR3 length: 17 amino acids. Germline V lookup: CDR1 MNHEY, CDR2 SMNVEV (reference sequence).

Points on this clone: Different DNA sequences within this sample yield the same CDR3. The CDR3 coding sequence is TGTGCCAGCAGCCTAACCTACGAGCAGTACTTC. Amino acid sequence: CASSLTYEQYF. V usage is TRBV7-2 and J usage is TRBJ2-7; D is undetermined. V lost 5 bases, J lost 2 bases, and 4 bases lay in between. Germline loops: CDR1 SGHTA, CDR2 FQGNSA. The CDR3 has 11 residues.

The rearrangement links TRBV4-3 to TRBJ1-3; no reliable D call. V shed 0 bases and J shed 8 bases, with 5 bases lying between them. From germline, CDR1 is LGHNA and CDR2 YSLEER. This CDR3 has 12 amino acids. The CDR3 DNA sequence: TGCGCCAGCAGCCAAGATTATGACACCATATATTTT. Protein product: CASSQDYDTIYF.

The chain joins TRBV2 to TRBJ2-5, with 8 bases that match TRBD2. The CDR3 is 16 residues long. The germline CDR1 and CDR2 sequences are SNHLY and FYNNEI. The V segment lost 3 bases and the J segment 4 bases; nucleotides outside the gene matches: 10. Written as DNA, the CDR3 is TGTGCCAGCAGTGAGTACGGACTAGCCCCGCGAGAGACCCAGTACTTC. Encoded protein: CASSEYGLAPRETQYF.

The chain recombines TRBV27 with TRBJ1-2; D gene ambiguous. V lost 6 bases, J lost 4 bases, and 12 bases lay in between. Germline V CDR1 and CDR2: MNHEY, SMNVEV (reference sequence). The CDR3 is 13 residues long. In nucleotides, the CDR3 is TGTGCCAGCAGCCGGGTTCTGGGCTATGGCTACACCTTC. This encodes CASSRVLGYGYTF.

The chain joins TRBV30 to TRBJ1-1; no firm D call. This CDR3 region has 13 residues. Germline CDR1 is GTSNPN and CDR2 is SVGIG (reference sequence). V lost 3 bases to trimming and J lost 0 bases, with 8 bases between them. The CDR3 coding sequence is TGTGCCTGGAGGAGACTCCTGAACACTGAAGCTTTCTTT. It encodes CAWRRLLNTEAFF.